This paragraph covers one T cell receptor (beta chain) sequence. Using immunoSEQ multiplex PCR, the repertoire was profiled, and TCRdb retains in-frame clones only, with some absent. The table has under 300,000 clones, roughly nine tenths seen once; the top ten hold about 12%. Seattle's cohort entered during active infection and was followed longitudinally. The CDR3 extends over 10 amino acids. Germline CDR1 reads DFQATT; CDR2 reads SNEGSKA (reference sequence). This sample was taken from a study of blood T cell repertoires in COVID-19. Looking at the study overall: Acute-phase and convalescent COVID-19 samples originated in the United States, Italy and Spain.

The origin of this receptor is a woman aged 25-40 years with COVID-19, enrolled during active disease. V gene TRBV20-1 combines with J gene TRBJ2-2; D is unclear. The sample consisted of peripheral blood. Here the CDR3 DNA reads TGCCCCATTAACACCGGGGAGCTGTTTTTT. Translating gives CPINTGELFF.